The 31 T cell receptor beta chains listed next were all sequenced from one sample in a study of blood T cell repertoires in COVID-19. TCRdb keeps only in-frame clones here, not all; method: immunoSEQ multiplex PCR. The sample consists of some 120,000 clones, around nine tenths of them appearing once. Sequenced sample: peripheral blood. These receptors were obtained from a woman in her forties or fifties with active or convalescent COVID-19.

The chain is built from TRBV6-6 and TRBJ1-5; 7 bases line up with TRBD1. The CDR3 extends over 15 amino acids. Germline V gives CDR1 MNHNY, CDR2 SVGAGI (reference sequence). J gave up 2 bases and V 5 bases, and 6 bases lay outside the gene matches. CDR3 residues: CASSPTGVGNQPQHF. The CDR3 coding sequence is TGTGCCAGCAGTCCCACAGGGGTAGGCAATCAGCCCCAGCATTTT.

V gene TRBV6-2 or TRBV6-3 combines with J gene TRBJ2-7, with D possibly matching TRBD2 (6 bases). The CDR3 consists of 16 residues. V was shortened by 6 bases and J by 6 bases, with 24 bases between the two germline ends. Germline CDR1 and CDR2: MNHEY and SVGEGT. Here the CDR3 DNA reads TGTGCCAGCAGCTGCCTCTCTAGCGTAGCCCCCTGCGAGCAGTACTTC. This translates into CASSCLSSVAPCEQYF.

J is TRBJ1-4 and V is TRBV4-3; 7 bases match TRBD1. CDR1 and CDR2 (germline): LGHNA, YSLEER. The CDR3 has 15 residues. V trimming: 0 bases; J trimming: 5 bases; junction bases outside the gene matches: 3. The CDR3 coding sequence is TGCGCCAGCAGCCAAGAAGGGACAGCCAATGAAAAACTGTTTTTT. This translates into CASSQEGTANEKLFF.

The rearrangement joins TRBV3-1 (or the pseudogene TRBV3-2) to TRBJ1-2, with D maybe TRBD1 (5 bases). Germline-derived CDR1 and CDR2 are LGHDT and YNNKEL (reference sequence). With 3 bases removed from V and 8 bases from J, the gap between germline ends came to 19 bases. The CDR3 sequence is 15 residues long. The CDR3 reads CASSQVVGPRQGYTF. In DNA form, the CDR3 reads TGTGCCAGCAGCCAGGTCGTTGGCCCCAGACAGGGCTACACCTTC.

This chain links TRBV28 with TRBJ1-2, with 10 bases lining up with TRBD1. Looked up from germline, CDR1 is MDHEN and CDR2 is SYDVKM. Trimming cost V 6 bases and J 1 base; bases outside gene matches: 11. The CDR3 has 17 residues. CDR3: CASSLRTGGYVNYGYTF. In nucleotides, the CDR3 is TGTGCCAGCAGCTTGAGGACAGGGGGATATGTTAACTATGGCTACACCTTC.

The V gene is TRBV10-3, the J gene TRBJ1-2; no reliable D call. The V end lost 0 bases, the J end lost 5 bases, and 4 bases lay between the germline ends. The CDR3 is made up of 12 amino acids. CDR1 and CDR2 from the germline V gene are ENHRY and SYGVKD. The CDR3 DNA reads as TGTGCCATCAGTGAGTCAGCATATGGCTACACCTTC. The encoded protein is CAISESAYGYTF.

This clone was observed a single time. The V and J genes are TRBV5-5 and TRBJ2-7; D possibly corresponds to TRBD1 (6 bases). Trimming shortened V by 4 bases and J by 1 base, and 12 bases separated the two germline ends. This CDR3 spans 14 amino acids. CDR1 and CDR2 (germline): SGHKS, YYEKEE (reference sequence). The CDR3 DNA is TGTGCCAGCAGCGTGGCAGGGGATTCCTACGAGCAGTACTTC. Its translation is CASSVAGDSYEQYF.

The J gene is TRBJ2-7, the V gene TRBV11-1; tentatively, D is TRBD1 (6 bases). V shed 4 bases and J shed 0 bases, with 13 bases lying between them. Per the germline V gene, CDR1 is SGHAT and CDR2 is FQDESV (reference sequence). The CDR3 extends over 15 amino acids. CDR3 sequence reads: CASSSGALFSYEQYF. CDR3 nucleotide sequence: TGTGCCAGCAGCTCAGGGGCTCTATTCTCCTACGAGCAGTACTTC.

V is TRBV24-1 and J is TRBJ1-6; 8 nucleotides align to TRBD1. There are 22 residues in the CDR3. CDR1 is KGHDR, CDR2 SFDVKD, per germline. The trim removed 4 bases at V and 3 bases at J, leaving 22 bases unmatched. The CDR3, as DNA: TGTGCCACCAGTGACCAGGAGAAGACAGGACAGGGACCCCACATCTATAATTCACCCCTCCACTTT. It yields the protein CATSDQEKTGQGPHIYNSPLHF.

This clone was seen once. The chain combines TRBV7-3 with TRBJ2-5; 7 bases map to TRBD2. Germline V gene data show CDR1 as SGHTA and CDR2 as FQGTGA. Trimming removed 6 bases from V and 5 bases from J; junction bases left unmatched: 12. This CDR3 is 15 amino acids long. CDR3 coding DNA: TGTGCCAGCAGATGGAGGGTGCGGGAGTGGGAGACCCAGTACTTC. Encoded protein: CASRWRVREWETQYF.

The chain is built from TRBV7-3 and TRBJ1-1; TRBD1 is a possible D gene (5 bases). Germline-derived CDR1 and CDR2 are SGHTA and FQGTGA. This CDR3 is 13 amino acids long. V was cut by 5 bases and J by 3 bases, with 10 bases left in between. In nucleotides, the CDR3 is TGTGCCAGCAGCCAGACAGCAGACACTGAAGCTTTCTTT. This encodes CASSQTADTEAFF. Filled out from reference TRBV7-3 and TRBJ1-1, the complete variable domain reads GAGVSQTPSNKVTEKGKYVELRCDPISGHTALYWYRQSLGQGPEFLIYFQGTGAADDSGLPNDRFFAVRPEGSVSTLKIQRTERGDSAVYLCASSQTADTEAFFGQGTRLTVV.

J is TRBJ2-2 and V is TRBV5-1; 9 nucleotides agree with TRBD2. Per germline, CDR1 SGHRS and CDR2 YFSETQ. This CDR3 comprises 15 residues. V lost 5 bases and J lost 3; bases outside the gene matches: 5. The CDR3 sequence is CASSPGTSYTGELFF. CDR3 bases: TGCGCCAGCAGTCCCGGGACTAGCTACACCGGGGAGCTGTTTTTT.

The chain has TRBV28 and TRBJ1-2; 7 nucleotides match TRBD1. The germline V gene encodes CDR1 MDHEN and CDR2 SYDVKM. V shed 4 bases, J shed 6 bases, and the junction held 2 bases outside the gene matches. The CDR3 has 12 amino acids. The CDR3 is CASSWGQHGYTF. CDR3 coding DNA: TGTGCCAGCAGTTGGGGACAGCATGGCTACACCTTC.

The chain uses TRBV3-1 (or the pseudogene TRBV3-2) and TRBJ2-7; TRBD2 matches 12 bases. Germline V gene lookup returns CDR1 LGHDT and CDR2 YNNKEL (reference sequence). The trim removed 3 bases at V and 0 bases at J, leaving 0 bases unmatched. CDR3 size: 15 residues. The CDR3 is CASSQTSGSSYEQYF. DNA of the CDR3: TGTGCCAGCAGCCAGACTAGCGGGAGCTCCTACGAGCAGTACTTC.

This chain joins TRBV25-1 and TRBJ2-5; 9 bases match TRBD2. The V and J ends lost 2 bases and 7 bases, in that order; junction bases with no gene match: 5. Germline V lookup: CDR1 MGHDK, CDR2 SYGVNS. The CDR3 is made up of 14 amino acids. The CDR3, as DNA: TGTGCCAGCAGTGAAATAGCGGGAGAGTGGACCCAGTACTTC. Translation: CASSEIAGEWTQYF. Full variable domain (remainder filled in from reference TRBV25-1 and TRBJ2-5): EADIYQTPRYLVIGTGKKITLECSQTMGHDKMYWYQQDPGMELHLIHYSYGVNSTEKGDLSSESTVSRIRTEHFPLTLESARPSHTSQYLCASSEIAGEWTQYFGPGTRLLVL.

V gene TRBV2 combines with J gene TRBJ2-1; 11 bases agree with TRBD2. Trimming cost V 7 bases and J 9 bases; bases outside gene matches: 8. Germline CDR1 and CDR2: SNHLY and FYNNEI. CDR3 size: 14 residues. The CDR3 sequence: CASMFLAGGGEQFF. Written as DNA, the CDR3 is TGTGCCAGCATGTTTCTAGCGGGAGGAGGTGAGCAGTTCTTC.

A few counts support this clone. The V and J genes are TRBV18 and TRBJ1-2; the D gene is possibly TRBD1 (5 bases). Germline assignment: CDR1 KGHSH and CDR2 LQKENI. The CDR3 covers 13 residues. V was pared by 3 bases and J by 6 bases, with 11 bases between. The CDR3 here is CASSPNQGDGYTF. Here the CDR3 DNA reads TGTGCCAGCTCACCGAACCAGGGCGATGGCTACACCTTC.

The chain recombines TRBV28 with TRBJ2-3; the D is unclear. V was pared by 11 bases and J by 6 bases, with 9 bases between. The germline gives CDR1 MDHEN, CDR2 SYDVKM. The CDR3 runs 10 residues. The DNA of the CDR3 is TGTGCCTGCCGTGCGGATACGCAGTATTTT. Its translation is CACRADTQYF.

In nucleotides, the CDR3 is TGTGCCACCAGCAGAGTTGGACTAGCAGACAATGAGCAGTTCTTC. It encodes CATSRVGLADNEQFF. The chain has TRBV15 and TRBJ2-1; 8 bases map to TRBD2. There are 15 residues in the CDR3. CDR1 LNHNV and CDR2 YYDKDF come from the germline V gene (reference sequence). With V trimmed by 1 base and J by 5 bases, 4 bases remained unmatched. Combining the CDR3 with reference TRBV15 and TRBJ2-1 gives the whole variable domain DAMVIQNPRYQVTQFGKPVTLSCSQTLNHNVMYWYQQKSSQAPKLLFHYYDKDFNNEADTPDNFQSRRPNTSFCFLDIRSPGLGDTAMYLCATSRVGLADNEQFFGPGTRLTVL.

The chain is built from TRBV19 and TRBJ2-1, with D perhaps matching TRBD2 (6 bases). This CDR3 comprises 18 residues. Trimming took 5 bases from V and 8 from J, leaving 28 bases between them. Germline CDR1 and CDR2: LNHDA and SQIVND (reference sequence). CDR3 amino acids: CASSLGWRGRRQQDEQFF. CDR3 nucleotide sequence: TGTGCCAGTAGTCTCGGGTGGAGGGGCAGGAGGCAGCAGGATGAGCAGTTCTTC.

The chain has TRBV28 and TRBJ1-5, with D tentatively TRBD1 (5 bases). This CDR3 spans 15 amino acids. The germline V and J ends were trimmed by 11 bases and 2 bases, with 19 bases remaining between them. Germline V gene data show CDR1 as MDHEN and CDR2 as SYDVKM. CDR3 nucleotides: TGTGCCTGTATAGGTGGGGGGAAAGGCAATCAGCCCCAGCATTTT. This translates into CACIGGGKGNQPQHF.

This clone was counted a single time. The V and J genes are TRBV9 and TRBJ2-1, with unresolved D. The germline gives CDR1 SGDLS, CDR2 YYNGEE. The CDR3 sequence is 12 residues long. Trimming removed 0 bases at V and 7 bases at J, with 5 bases between. CDR3 DNA: TGTGCCAGCAGCGTAGAACAGAATGAGCAGTTCTTC. Amino acids: CASSVEQNEQFF.

The chain links TRBV2 to TRBJ2-4, with D maybe TRBD1 (6 bases). CDR1 and CDR2 (germline): SNHLY, FYNNEI. There are 13 residues in the CDR3. CDR3 region: CATGGLAKNIQYF. In nucleotides, the CDR3 is TGTGCGACAGGCGGTCTAGCCAAAAACATTCAGTACTTC. The entire variable domain, with the rest obtained from reference TRBV2 and TRBJ2-4, is as follows: EPEVTQTPSHQVTQMGQEVILRCVPISNHLYFYWYRQILGQKVEFLVSFYNNEISEKSEIFDDQFSVERPDGSNFTLKIRSTKLEDSAMYFCATGGLAKNIQYFGAGTRLSVL.

The chain carries TRBV29-1 and TRBJ2-2; D may be TRBD2 (6 bases). From germline, CDR1 is SQVTM and CDR2 ANQGSEA. This CDR3 comprises 18 residues. The V gene lost 0 bases and the J gene lost 2 bases, with 19 bases spanning the gap. In DNA, the CDR3 is TGCAGCGTTGAAGATTCTTTTTTCGGGGGAGCCAACACCGGGGAGCTGTTTTTT. Its translation is CSVEDSFFGGANTGELFF.

The V and J genes are TRBV28 and TRBJ1-1; 7 bases align to TRBD1. V shed 2 bases, J shed 10 bases, and the junction held 7 bases outside the gene matches. CDR1 is MDHEN, CDR2 SYDVKM, per germline. The CDR3 length is 13 residues. In DNA, the CDR3 is TGTGCCAGCAGTTTAGACAGGGTGCGTGGAGCTTTCTTT. Amino acid sequence: CASSLDRVRGAFF.

The V and J genes are TRBV10-3 and TRBJ1-1, with D perhaps TRBD1 (5 bases). Trimming shortened V by 7 bases and J by 8 bases, and 20 bases separated the two germline ends. Germline assignment: CDR1 ENHRY and CDR2 SYGVKD. The CDR3 contains 14 residues. The CDR3: CAIMVSQGGGEAFF. Here the CDR3 DNA reads TGTGCCATCATGGTGAGTCAGGGAGGAGGCGAAGCTTTCTTT.

V gene TRBV19 combines with J gene TRBJ2-1; 12 positions agree with TRBD2. V shed 5 bases, J shed 4 bases, and the junction held 6 bases outside the gene matches. The CDR3 has 16 residues. Germline values: CDR1 LNHDA, CDR2 SQIVND (reference sequence). CDR3 bases: TGTGCCAGTAGTTCACGACTAGCGGGGGATTACAATGAGCAGTTCTTC. Residues: CASSSRLAGDYNEQFF.

The chain couples TRBV15 to TRBJ2-1, with D perhaps TRBD2 (6 bases). Germline V gene lookup returns CDR1 LNHNV and CDR2 YYDKDF (reference sequence). Trimming took 0 bases from V and 10 from J, leaving 19 bases between them. The CDR3 loop spans 16 amino acids. The CDR3 spells CATSREGRGLLGEQFF. As DNA, the CDR3 is TGTGCCACCAGCAGAGAGGGGCGGGGCCTCCTGGGGGAGCAGTTCTTC.

This clone was detected only once. V and J are TRBV18 and TRBJ2-3, with a tentative D call TRBD2 (6 bases). Trimming took 6 bases from V and 4 from J, leaving 17 bases between them. Per germline, CDR1 KGHSH and CDR2 LQKENI. This CDR3 spans 15 amino acids. The CDR3 loop reads CASSLYGTGADTQYF. CDR3 DNA: TGTGCCAGCTCTCTATACGGGACTGGGGCAGATACGCAGTATTTT.

J is TRBJ2-5 and V is TRBV18; 12 nucleotides line up with TRBD1. Germline trimming cut 2 bases from V and 7 bases from J; bases unmatched to any gene: 11. The CDR3 spans 17 residues. Looked up from germline, CDR1 is KGHSH and CDR2 is LQKENI. The CDR3 here is CASSPSGTGGPLRTQYF. CDR3 in DNA: TGTGCCAGCTCACCATCCGGGACAGGGGGCCCCCTAAGGACCCAGTACTTC.

This chain connects TRBV19 to TRBJ1-3; D is perhaps TRBD1 (6 bases). V was clipped by 11 bases and J by 5 bases, with 19 bases between them. This CDR3 has 14 amino acids. The germline gives CDR1 LNHDA, CDR2 SQIVND (reference sequence). The CDR3 region is CAGRPGDPRNTIYF. DNA for the CDR3: TGTGCCGGACGACCAGGGGATCCTAGAAACACCATATATTTT.